This entry is about one T cell receptor (beta chain). The antigen is undetermined. The data belong to a study of T cell responses to AZD1222 COVID-19 vaccine. The table came from immunoSEQ multiplex PCR; TCRdb's copy has only in-frame clones and leaves some out. The data show roughly 140,000 clones, approximately 78% seen once. Study-wide findings and caveats: There were repertoire samples only from the period after the peak T cell response. Variant regions that are unmutated are reportedly the target of nearly half of spike-specific TCRs.

The sequence was collected from an adult in good health. Specimen: peripheral blood, collected on day 0 of MenACWY control vaccination.

CDR3: CASSTQDGSYEQYF. In nucleotides, the CDR3 is TGCGCCAGCAGCACCCAGGATGGCTCCTACGAGCAGTACTTC. V and J are TRBV5-1 and TRBJ2-7; D is undetermined. V lost 4 bases and J 0 bases, leaving 11 bases between the germline ends. This CDR3 comprises 14 residues. Germline V gene sequence: CDR1 SGHRS, CDR2 YFSETQ.